The clone carrying this TCR beta chain was counted only a few times. Here immunoSEQ multiplex PCR was the method, and the copy in TCRdb shows in-frame clones only, minus some. The sample yields approximately 18,000 clones, 86% seen once. This CDR3 comprises 13 residues. CDR1 is LNHDA, CDR2 SQIVND, per germline (reference sequence). The germline V and J ends were trimmed by 5 bases and 6 bases, with 14 bases remaining between them. This entry comes from a study of OX40 agonist ivuxolimab in advanced cancers. Overall study: Those enrolled were about 80% male, with a mean age of about 60 years and ages from about 20 to 80.

The chain has TRBV19 and TRBJ2-7; tentative D call: TRBD1 (5 bases). This material consisted of CD4+ or CD8+ T cells sorted from blood, taken in a trial of the OX40 agonist ivuxolimab. The TCR sequence derives from an adult with an advanced solid tumor such as melanoma, head and neck, liver or kidney cancer. The CDR3 DNA follows: TGTGCCAGTAGTGCTTCAGGGCCGCCCGAGCAGTACTTC. This gives the protein CASSASGPPEQYF.